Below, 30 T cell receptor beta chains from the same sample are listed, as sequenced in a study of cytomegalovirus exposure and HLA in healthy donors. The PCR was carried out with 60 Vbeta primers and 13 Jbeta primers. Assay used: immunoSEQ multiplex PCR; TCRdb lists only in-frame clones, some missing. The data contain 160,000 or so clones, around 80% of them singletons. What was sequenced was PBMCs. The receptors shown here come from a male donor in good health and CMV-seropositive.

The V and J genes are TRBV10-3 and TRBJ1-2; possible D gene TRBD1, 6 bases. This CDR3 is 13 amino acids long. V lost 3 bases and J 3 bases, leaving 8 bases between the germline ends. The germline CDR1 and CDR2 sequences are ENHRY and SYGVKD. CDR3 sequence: CAISDRGDYGYTF. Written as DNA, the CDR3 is TGTGCCATCAGTGACAGGGGCGACTATGGCTACACCTTC.

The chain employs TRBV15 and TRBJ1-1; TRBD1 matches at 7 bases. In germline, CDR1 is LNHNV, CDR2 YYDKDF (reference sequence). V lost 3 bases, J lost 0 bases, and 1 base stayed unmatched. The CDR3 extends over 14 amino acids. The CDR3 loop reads CATSRDRMNTEAFF. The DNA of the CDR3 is TGTGCCACCAGCAGGGACAGGATGAACACTGAAGCTTTCTTT.

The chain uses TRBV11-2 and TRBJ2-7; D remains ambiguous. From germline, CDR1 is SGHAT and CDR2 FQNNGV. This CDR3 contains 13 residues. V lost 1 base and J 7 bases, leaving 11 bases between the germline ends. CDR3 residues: CASSLGTGGEQYF. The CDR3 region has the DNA TGTGCCAGCAGCTTAGGAACGGGTGGGGAGCAGTACTTC.

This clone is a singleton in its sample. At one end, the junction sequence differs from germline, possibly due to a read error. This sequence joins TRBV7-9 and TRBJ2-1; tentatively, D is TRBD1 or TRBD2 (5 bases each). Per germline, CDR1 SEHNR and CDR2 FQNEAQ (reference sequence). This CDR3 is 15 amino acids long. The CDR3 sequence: CSSREAVSSYNEQFF. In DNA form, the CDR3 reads TGTTCCAGCAGGGAAGCGGTGAGCTCCTACAATGAGCAGTTCTTC.

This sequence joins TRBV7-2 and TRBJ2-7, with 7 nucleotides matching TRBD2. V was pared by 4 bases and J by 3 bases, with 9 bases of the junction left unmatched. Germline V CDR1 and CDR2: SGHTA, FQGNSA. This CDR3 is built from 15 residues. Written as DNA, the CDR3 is TGTGCCAGCAGCTCCCGGGCTAGCGGCCACTACGAGCAGTACTTC. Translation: CASSSRASGHYEQYF.

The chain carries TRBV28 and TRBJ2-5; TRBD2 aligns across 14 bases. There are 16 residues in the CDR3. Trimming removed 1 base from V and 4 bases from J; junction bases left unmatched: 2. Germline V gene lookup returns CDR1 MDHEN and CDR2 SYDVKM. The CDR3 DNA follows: TGTGCCAGCAGTTTATTAGGACTAGCGGGAGGAGAGACCCAGTACTTC. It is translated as CASSLLGLAGGETQYF.

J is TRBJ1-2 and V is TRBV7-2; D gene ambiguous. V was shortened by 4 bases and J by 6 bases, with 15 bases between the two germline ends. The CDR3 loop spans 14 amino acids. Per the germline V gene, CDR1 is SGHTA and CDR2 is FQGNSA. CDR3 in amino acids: CASSSSRIGNGYTF. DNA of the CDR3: TGTGCCAGCAGCTCCTCCAGGATAGGTAATGGCTACACCTTC.

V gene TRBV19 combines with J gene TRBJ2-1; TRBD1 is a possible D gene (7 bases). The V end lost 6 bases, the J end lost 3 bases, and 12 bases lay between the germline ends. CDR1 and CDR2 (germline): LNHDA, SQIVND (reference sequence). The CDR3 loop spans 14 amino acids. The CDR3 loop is CASSPQGGYNEQFF. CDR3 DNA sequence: TGTGCCAGTAGCCCCCAGGGGGGCTACAATGAGCAGTTCTTC.

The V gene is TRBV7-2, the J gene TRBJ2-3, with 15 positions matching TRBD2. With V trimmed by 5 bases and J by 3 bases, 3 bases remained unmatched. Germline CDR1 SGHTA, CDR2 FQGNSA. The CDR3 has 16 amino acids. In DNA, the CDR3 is TGTGCCAGCAGCCGGACTAGCGGGGGGGAAACAGATACGCAGTATTTT. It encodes CASSRTSGGETDTQYF.

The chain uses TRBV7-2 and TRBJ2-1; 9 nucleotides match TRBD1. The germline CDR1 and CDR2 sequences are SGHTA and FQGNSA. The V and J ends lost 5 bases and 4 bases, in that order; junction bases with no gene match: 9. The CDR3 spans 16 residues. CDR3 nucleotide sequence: TGTGCCAGCAGCCTGTTTACCGGGACAGGGTACAATGAGCAGTTCTTC. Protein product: CASSLFTGTGYNEQFF.

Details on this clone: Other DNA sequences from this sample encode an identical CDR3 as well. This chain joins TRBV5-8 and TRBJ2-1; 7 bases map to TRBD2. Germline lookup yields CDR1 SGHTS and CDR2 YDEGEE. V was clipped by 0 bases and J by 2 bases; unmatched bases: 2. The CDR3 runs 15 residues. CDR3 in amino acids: CASSLGLAAYNEQFF. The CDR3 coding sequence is TGTGCCAGCAGCTTGGGGCTAGCGGCCTACAATGAGCAGTTCTTC.

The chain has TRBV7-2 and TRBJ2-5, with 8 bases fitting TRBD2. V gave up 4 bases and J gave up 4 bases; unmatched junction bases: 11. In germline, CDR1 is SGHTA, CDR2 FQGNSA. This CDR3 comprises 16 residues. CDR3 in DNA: TGTGCCAGCAGCTACCTTTCGGGGGGGCGGGGAGAGACCCAGTACTTC. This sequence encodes CASSYLSGGRGETQYF.

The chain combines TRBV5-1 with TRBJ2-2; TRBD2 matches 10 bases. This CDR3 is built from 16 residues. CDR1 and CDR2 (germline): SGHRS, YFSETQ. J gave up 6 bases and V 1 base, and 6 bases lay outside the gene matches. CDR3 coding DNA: TGCGCCAGCAGCTTGCGCCTAGCGGGAGTCTCCGGGGAGCTGTTTTTT. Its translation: CASSLRLAGVSGELFF.

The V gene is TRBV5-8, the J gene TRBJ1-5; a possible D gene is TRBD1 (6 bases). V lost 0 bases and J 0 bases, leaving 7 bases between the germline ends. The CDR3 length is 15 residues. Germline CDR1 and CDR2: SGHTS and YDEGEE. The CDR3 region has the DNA TGTGCCAGCAGCTTGGAAGGGGGTAGCAATCAGCCCCAGCATTTT. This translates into CASSLEGGSNQPQHF.

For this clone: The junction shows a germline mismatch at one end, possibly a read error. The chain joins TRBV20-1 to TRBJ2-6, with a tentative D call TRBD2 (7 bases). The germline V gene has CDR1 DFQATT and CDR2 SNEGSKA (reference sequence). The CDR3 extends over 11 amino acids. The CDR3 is CGGAGANGLTF. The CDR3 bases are TGCGGGGGGGCTGGGGCCAACGGCCTGACTTTC.

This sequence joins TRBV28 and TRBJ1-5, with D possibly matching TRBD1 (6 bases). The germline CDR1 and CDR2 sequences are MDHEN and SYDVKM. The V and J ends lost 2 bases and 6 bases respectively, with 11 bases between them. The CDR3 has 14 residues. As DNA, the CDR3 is TGTGCCAGCAGTTTAGGGGGGGCCGGTCAGCCCCAGCATTTT. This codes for CASSLGGAGQPQHF.

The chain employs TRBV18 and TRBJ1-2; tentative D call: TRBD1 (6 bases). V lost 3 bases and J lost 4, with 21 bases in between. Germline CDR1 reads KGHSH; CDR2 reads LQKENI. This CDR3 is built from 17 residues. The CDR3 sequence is CASSPIPPRGQGYGYTF. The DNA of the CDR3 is TGTGCCAGCTCACCGATCCCCCCGCGGGGGCAGGGCTATGGCTACACCTTC.

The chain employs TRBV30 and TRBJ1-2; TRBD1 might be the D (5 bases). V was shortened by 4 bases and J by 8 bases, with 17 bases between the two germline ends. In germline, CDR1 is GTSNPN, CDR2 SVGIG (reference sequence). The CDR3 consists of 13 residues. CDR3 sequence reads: CAWTGLGFGGYTF. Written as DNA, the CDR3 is TGTGCCTGGACGGGACTCGGATTCGGGGGCTACACCTTC.

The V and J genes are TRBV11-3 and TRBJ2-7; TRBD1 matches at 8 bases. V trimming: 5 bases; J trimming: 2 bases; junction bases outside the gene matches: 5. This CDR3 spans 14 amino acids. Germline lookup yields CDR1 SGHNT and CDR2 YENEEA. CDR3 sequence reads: CASSLGQGPYEQYF. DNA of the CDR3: TGTGCCAGCAGCCTCGGACAGGGCCCCTACGAGCAGTACTTC.

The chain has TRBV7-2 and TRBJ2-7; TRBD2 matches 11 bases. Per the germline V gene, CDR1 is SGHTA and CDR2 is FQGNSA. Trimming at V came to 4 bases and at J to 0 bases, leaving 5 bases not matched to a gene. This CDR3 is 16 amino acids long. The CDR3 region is CASSSLAGGLSYEQYF. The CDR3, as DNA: TGTGCCAGCAGCTCTCTAGCGGGAGGCCTCTCCTACGAGCAGTACTTC.

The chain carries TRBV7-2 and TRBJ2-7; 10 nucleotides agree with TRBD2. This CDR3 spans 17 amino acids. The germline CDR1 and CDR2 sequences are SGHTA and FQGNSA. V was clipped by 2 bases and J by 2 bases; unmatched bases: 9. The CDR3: CASSLLSSGSLTYEQYF. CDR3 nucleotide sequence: TGTGCCAGCAGCTTACTGTCTAGCGGGAGCCTAACCTACGAGCAGTACTTC.

CDR3 sequence: CAILTGWGTEAFF. DNA for the CDR3: TGCGCCATCCTTACAGGATGGGGCACTGAAGCTTTCTTT. The chain joins TRBV10-2 to TRBJ1-1, with D possibly matching TRBD1 (5 bases). CDR1 is WSHSY and CDR2 is SAAADI in the germline V gene. This CDR3 region has 13 residues. V gave up 10 bases and J gave up 4 bases, with 16 bases separating them.

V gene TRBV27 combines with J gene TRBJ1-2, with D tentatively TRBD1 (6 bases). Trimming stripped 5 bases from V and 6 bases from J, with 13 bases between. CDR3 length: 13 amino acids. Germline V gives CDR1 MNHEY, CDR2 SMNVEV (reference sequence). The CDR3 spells CASSPDRWNGYTF. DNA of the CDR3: TGTGCCAGCAGTCCAGACAGGTGGAATGGCTACACCTTC.

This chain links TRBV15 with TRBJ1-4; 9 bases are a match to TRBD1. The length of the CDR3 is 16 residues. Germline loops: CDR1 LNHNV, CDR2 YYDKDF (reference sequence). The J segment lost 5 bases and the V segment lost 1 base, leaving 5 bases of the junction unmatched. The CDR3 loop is CATSRAAGQGNEKLFF. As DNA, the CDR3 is TGTGCCACCAGCAGAGCTGCGGGACAGGGAAATGAAAAACTGTTTTTT.

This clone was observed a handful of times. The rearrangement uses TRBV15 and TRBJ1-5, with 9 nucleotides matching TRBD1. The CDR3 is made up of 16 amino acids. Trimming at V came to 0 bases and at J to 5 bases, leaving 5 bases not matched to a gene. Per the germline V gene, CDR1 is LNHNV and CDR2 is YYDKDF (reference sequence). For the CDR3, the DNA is TGTGCCACCAGCAGAGATTTGGGACAGGGATATCAGCCCCAGCATTTT. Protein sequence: CATSRDLGQGYQPQHF.

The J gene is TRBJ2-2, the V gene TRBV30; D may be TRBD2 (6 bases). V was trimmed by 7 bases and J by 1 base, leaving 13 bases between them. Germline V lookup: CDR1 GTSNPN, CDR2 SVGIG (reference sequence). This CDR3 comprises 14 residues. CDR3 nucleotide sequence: TGTGCCTTACGAAATAGCGGGAACACCGGGGAGCTGTTTTTT. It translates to CALRNSGNTGELFF.

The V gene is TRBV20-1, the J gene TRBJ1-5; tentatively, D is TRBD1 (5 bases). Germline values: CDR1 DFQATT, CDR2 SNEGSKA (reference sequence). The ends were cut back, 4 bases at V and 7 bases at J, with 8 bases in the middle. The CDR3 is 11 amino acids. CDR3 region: CSATGGQPQHF. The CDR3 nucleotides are TGCAGTGCTACCGGGGGACAGCCCCAGCATTTT.

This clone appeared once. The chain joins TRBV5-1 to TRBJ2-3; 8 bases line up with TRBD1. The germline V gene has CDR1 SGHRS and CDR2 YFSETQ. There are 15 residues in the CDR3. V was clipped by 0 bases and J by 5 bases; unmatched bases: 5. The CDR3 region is CASSLGSGGVDTQYF. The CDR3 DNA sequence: TGCGCCAGCAGCTTGGGGTCAGGGGGCGTAGATACGCAGTATTTT.

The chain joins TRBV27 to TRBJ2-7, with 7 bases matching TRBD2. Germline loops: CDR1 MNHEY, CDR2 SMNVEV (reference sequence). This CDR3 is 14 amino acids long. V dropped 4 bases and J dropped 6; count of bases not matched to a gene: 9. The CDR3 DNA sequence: TGTGCCAGCAGTTCGGCGGGAGTCCGGGGCGAGCAGTACTTC. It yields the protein CASSSAGVRGEQYF.

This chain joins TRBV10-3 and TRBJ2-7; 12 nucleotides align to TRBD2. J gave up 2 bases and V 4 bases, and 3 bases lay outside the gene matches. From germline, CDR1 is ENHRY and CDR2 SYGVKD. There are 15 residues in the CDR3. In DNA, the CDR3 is TGTGCCATCAGTGGTGCTAGCGGGAGGGCCTACGAGCAGTACTTC. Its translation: CAISGASGRAYEQYF.